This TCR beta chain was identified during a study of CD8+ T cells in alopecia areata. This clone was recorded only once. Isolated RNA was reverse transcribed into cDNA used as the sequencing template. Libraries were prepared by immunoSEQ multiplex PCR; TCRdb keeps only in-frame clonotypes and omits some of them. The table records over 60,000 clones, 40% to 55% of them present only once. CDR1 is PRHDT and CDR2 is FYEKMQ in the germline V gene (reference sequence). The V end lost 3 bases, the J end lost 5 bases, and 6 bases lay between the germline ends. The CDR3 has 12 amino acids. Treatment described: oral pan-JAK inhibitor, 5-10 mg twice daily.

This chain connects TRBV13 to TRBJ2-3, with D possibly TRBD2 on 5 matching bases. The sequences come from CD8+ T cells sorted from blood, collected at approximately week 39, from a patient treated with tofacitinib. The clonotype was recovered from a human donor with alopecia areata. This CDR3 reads CASSFGRDTQYF. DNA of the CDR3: TGTGCCAGCAGCTTTGGGAGAGATACGCAGTATTTT.